This TCR beta chain was identified in a study of cytomegalovirus exposure and HLA in healthy donors. In the study overall: Roughly 180 million T cells yielded approximately 100 million unique TCR beta sequences, as an earlier analysis found.

The V end lost 4 bases, the J end lost 3 bases, and 14 bases lay between the germline ends. From germline, CDR1 is MNHEY and CDR2 SMNVEV (reference sequence). There are 15 residues in the CDR3. Notes on this clone: Its specificity is not known.

Study-wide results and limits: Among TCR beta chains, those listed as cytomegalovirus-associated numbered more than 150.

Both 60 Vbeta primers and 13 Jbeta primers went into the PCR. Only in-frame clones appear in the TCRdb table, and some are missing; sequencing was by immunoSEQ multiplex PCR. The repertoire has 70,000 or so clones, more than 80% of them found once; the top ten carry roughly an eighth. The V gene is TRBV27, the J gene TRBJ2-3, with D unclear. The sequenced sample consisted of PBMCs. This receptor was obtained from a woman aged 25 to 39 in good health and CMV-seropositive. The CDR3 spells CASSSSRPWTDTQYF. Written as DNA, the CDR3 is TGTGCCAGCAGTTCCTCTAGGCCGTGGACAGATACGCAGTATTTT.